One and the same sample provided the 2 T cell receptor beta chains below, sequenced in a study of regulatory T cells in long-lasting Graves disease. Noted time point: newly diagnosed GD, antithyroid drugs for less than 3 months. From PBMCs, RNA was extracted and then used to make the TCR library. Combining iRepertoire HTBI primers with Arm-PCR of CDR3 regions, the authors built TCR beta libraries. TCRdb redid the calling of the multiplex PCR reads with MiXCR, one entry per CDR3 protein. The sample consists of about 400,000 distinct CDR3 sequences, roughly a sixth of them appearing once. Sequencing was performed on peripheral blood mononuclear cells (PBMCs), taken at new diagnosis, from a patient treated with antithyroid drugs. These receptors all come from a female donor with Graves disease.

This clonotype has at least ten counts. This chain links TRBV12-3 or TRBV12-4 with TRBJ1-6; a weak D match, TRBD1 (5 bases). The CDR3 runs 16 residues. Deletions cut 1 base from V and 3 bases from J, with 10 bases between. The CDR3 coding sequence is TGTGCCAGCAGTTTAGGCAGGGCTATCTATAATTCACCCCTCCACTTT. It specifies CASSLGRAIYNSPLHF.

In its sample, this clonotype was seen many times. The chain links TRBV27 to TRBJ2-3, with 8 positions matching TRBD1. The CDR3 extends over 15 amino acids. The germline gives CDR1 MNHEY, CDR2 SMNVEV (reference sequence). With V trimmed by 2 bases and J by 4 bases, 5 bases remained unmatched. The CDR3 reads CASSLSSGGPDTQYF. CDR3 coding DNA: TGTGCCAGCAGTTTAAGTTCAGGGGGCCCAGATACGCAGTATTTT.